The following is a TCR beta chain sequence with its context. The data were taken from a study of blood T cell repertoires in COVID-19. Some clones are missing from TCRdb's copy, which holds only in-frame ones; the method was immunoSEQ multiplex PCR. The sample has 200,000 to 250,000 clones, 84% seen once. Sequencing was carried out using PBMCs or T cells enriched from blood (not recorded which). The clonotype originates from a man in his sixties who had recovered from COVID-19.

CDR3 sequence: CASSQAFQVSQYF. DNA of the CDR3: TGTGCCAGCAGTCAAGCCTTCCAGGTGTCCCAGTACTTC. This sequence joins TRBV6-6 and TRBJ2-5, with unresolved D. V was trimmed by 5 bases and J by 9 bases, leaving 16 bases between them. Germline lookup yields CDR1 MNHNY and CDR2 SVGAGI (reference sequence). The CDR3 extends over 13 amino acids.